The sequence of this T cell receptor (beta chain) was determined in a study of blood T cell repertoires in COVID-19. Per the study methods: From reference gene primer amplification, estimates of nucleated cell counts were derived. TCRdb's table, derived via immunoSEQ multiplex PCR, lists solely in-frame clones and lacks some. That table gives V, J and clone size, and the DNA gave D and trimming. The repertoire holds about 79,000 clones, with around 89% as singletons. The V end was cut by 0 bases, the J end by 7 bases, with 15 bases between. Germline V gives CDR1 LNHNV, CDR2 YYDKDF (reference sequence). This CDR3 has 16 residues.

This rearrangement joins TRBV15 to TRBJ2-2; TRBD1 might be the D (5 bases). The sample taken for sequencing was peripheral blood. The sequence was collected from a man aged 65-85 years with active or convalescent COVID-19. As DNA, the CDR3 is TGTGCCACCAGCAGAGATAAGGGCAGGGCTAGCGGGGAGCTGTTTTTT. Amino acids: CATSRDKGRASGELFF.